Sequencing of this T cell receptor (beta chain) was carried out in a study of blood T cell repertoires in COVID-19. Study details: The samples span acute and convalescent COVID-19 from the United States, Italy and Spain. PBMCs, B-cell-depleted T cells, or T cells were the source of the cDNA or gDNA that made up the material.

In the original processing: Nucleated cell counts were estimated from reference gene primer amplification. Clones were read by immunoSEQ multiplex PCR, and TCRdb kept only the in-frame ones, dropping some. V and J calls and clone size are those listed in that table; D and trimming were worked out from the DNA. Here the sample spans fewer than 130,000 clones, approximately 82% being singletons. From germline, CDR1 is SGHNT and CDR2 YYREEE (reference sequence). The CDR3 totals 16 residues. V gave up 4 bases and J gave up 2 bases, with 16 bases separating them. This receptor was obtained from a woman at least 80 years old with acute or convalescent COVID-19. The chain couples TRBV5-4 to TRBJ2-1; weak D call: TRBD2 (5 bases). The specimen was peripheral blood. CDR3 in amino acids: CASSPFGRAAYNEQFF. The CDR3 region has the DNA TGTGCCAGCAGCCCCTTTGGGCGGGCCGCCTACAATGAGCAGTTCTTC.